This T cell receptor (beta chain) was retrieved from a study of blood T cell repertoires in COVID-19. The wider study: PBMCs, B-cell-depleted T cells, or T cells were the source of the cDNA or gDNA that made up the material.

There are 12 residues in the CDR3. Trimming stripped 3 bases from V and 7 bases from J, with 9 bases between. In germline, CDR1 is SEHNR, CDR2 FQNEAQ (reference sequence). Enrolment of Seattle patients took place during active infection, and they were followed longitudinally. In the original processing: The assay estimated nucleated cells by amplifying reference gene primers. Assay: immunoSEQ multiplex PCR; the TCRdb copy retains only in-frame clones and omits some. For V, J and clone size, that table is used; D and trimming come from the DNA. The sample shows roughly 69,000 clones, approximately 84% of them seen only once.

The receptor was isolated from a man aged 50-59 years with COVID-19, enrolled during active disease. Sequencing was carried out using peripheral blood. The chain joins TRBV7-9 to TRBJ1-1; D is perhaps TRBD1 (6 bases). CDR3 loop: CASSLGADEAFF. The CDR3 coding sequence is TGTGCCAGCAGCTTGGGGGCTGATGAAGCTTTCTTT.